Each of the 19 T cell receptor beta chains below was sequenced from the same sample in a study of shared clonotypes between healthy human individuals. Clones were sequenced by immunoSEQ multiplex PCR, and TCRdb holds only the in-frame ones, with some missing. The sample has 1,100,000 or so clones, about 84% seen once. Material: memory CD4+ T cells from PBMCs. Subset denoted: CD45RA-negative fraction. All receptors come from a man in his late teens or twenties in good health. Some clones in this sample may be carry-over from other donors' samples.

V gene TRBV28 combines with J gene TRBJ1-1, with 8 bases fitting TRBD1. V dropped 7 bases and J dropped 2; count of bases not matched to a gene: 6. Germline CDR1 is MDHEN and CDR2 is SYDVKM. The CDR3 has 14 amino acids. This CDR3 reads CASTLDRDNTEAFF. The CDR3 region has the DNA TGTGCCAGCACCCTGGACAGGGACAACACTGAAGCTTTCTTT.

The V gene is TRBV5-1, the J gene TRBJ2-5, with TRBD2 matching 11 bases. CDR1 SGHRS and CDR2 YFSETQ come from the germline V gene. The V segment lost 2 bases and the J segment 4 bases; nucleotides outside the gene matches: 1. The CDR3 sequence is 14 residues long. The CDR3 nucleotides are TGCGCCAGCAGCTTCGGGACTAGCGGAGAGACCCAGTACTTC. This codes for CASSFGTSGETQYF. The complete variable domain, with remaining parts taken from reference TRBV5-1 and TRBJ2-5, reads KAGVTQTPRYLIKTRGQQVTLSCSPISGHRSVSWYQQTPGQGLQFLFEYFSETQRNKGNFPGRFSGRQFSNSRSEMNVSTLELGDSALYLCASSFGTSGETQYFGPGTRLLVL.

This clone was detected a few times. The chain is built from TRBV5-1 and TRBJ1-2, with TRBD1 matching over 7 bases. CDR1 and CDR2 (germline): SGHRS, YFSETQ. Unmatched junction bases numbered 1, after V lost 0 bases and J lost 2 bases. The CDR3 contains 14 residues. CDR3 sequence: CASSLEQGNYGYTF. DNA of the CDR3: TGCGCCAGCAGCTTGGAACAGGGGAACTATGGCTACACCTTC.

This clone was seen just once. This chain links TRBV2 with TRBJ2-5; unclear D gene. CDR1 is SNHLY, CDR2 FYNNEI, per germline. V was trimmed by 1 base and J by 11 bases, leaving 11 bases between them. The CDR3 runs 12 residues. This CDR3 reads CASSEDSGCQYF. The CDR3 DNA sequence: TGTGCCAGCAGTGAAGACAGTGGGTGTCAGTACTTC.

This chain connects TRBV29-1 to TRBJ2-7; either TRBD1 or TRBD2 may supply D (5 bases each). The CDR3 has 11 amino acids. Germline-derived CDR1 and CDR2 are SQVTM and ANQGSEA. V lost 4 bases to trimming and J lost 12 bases, with 16 bases between them. The CDR3 region is CSVAGTGKRYF. The CDR3 coding sequence is TGCAGCGTTGCCGGGACCGGGAAACGGTACTTC.

This clone was recorded many times. The V and J genes are TRBV7-3 and TRBJ2-1, with a weak D call TRBD2 (6 bases). The CDR3 runs to 13 residues. The V gene's germline CDR1 is SGHTA and CDR2 FQGTGA. V lost 2 bases, J lost 14 bases, and 16 bases lay in between. The CDR3 DNA reads as TGTGCCAGCAGCTTAGCCTCCGGGACTGTTGAGTTCTTC. Its protein is CASSLASGTVEFF.

The chain uses TRBV5-1 and TRBJ2-1, with 9 positions matching TRBD1. V shed 0 bases and J 4 bases; nucleotides not matched to a gene: 5. CDR1 SGHRS and CDR2 YFSETQ come from the germline V gene. The CDR3 has 16 amino acids. This chain's CDR3 is CASSLAGTGTYNEQFF. DNA of the CDR3: TGCGCCAGCAGCTTGGCCGGGACAGGGACTTACAATGAGCAGTTCTTC.

This clone was seen a single time. The rearrangement links TRBV11-2 to TRBJ2-2; a possible D gene is TRBD2 (5 bases). Trimming removed 3 bases from V and 1 base from J, with 9 bases in between. The V gene's germline CDR1 is SGHAT and CDR2 FQNNGV. The length of the CDR3 is 15 residues. CDR3 in DNA: TGTGCCAGCAGCTTCCGGGGAATGAACACCGGGGAGCTGTTTTTT. Protein product: CASSFRGMNTGELFF.

The chain recombines TRBV19 with TRBJ1-2; 7 nucleotides match TRBD1. The germline CDR1 and CDR2 sequences are LNHDA and SQIVND (reference sequence). The junction had 10 bases not matched to a gene; V was cut back by 2 bases and J by 4 bases. The CDR3 totals 16 residues. In DNA form, the CDR3 reads TGTGCCAGTAGTATATTCCGGACAGGCCGTGGCTATGGCTACACCTTC. It translates to CASSIFRTGRGYGYTF.

The CDR3 DNA reads TGTGCCAGCAGCCCAAGGGACAGCATCTACGAGCAGTACTTC. This sequence encodes CASSPRDSIYEQYF. The chain employs TRBV9 and TRBJ2-7, with 7 bases fitting TRBD1. The trim removed 4 bases at V and 3 bases at J, leaving 7 bases unmatched. The length of the CDR3 is 14 residues. Germline lookup yields CDR1 SGDLS and CDR2 YYNGEE.

In this sample, this clone turned up a few times. The chain recombines TRBV11-2 with TRBJ1-5; tentatively, D is TRBD1 (5 bases). The CDR3 has 13 amino acids. The V gene lost 0 bases and the J gene lost 11 bases, with 11 bases spanning the gap. From germline, CDR1 is SGHAT and CDR2 FQNNGV. In DNA, the CDR3 is TGTGCCAGCAGCTTAGATCGGGGGAGGGCCCAGCATTTT. Protein sequence: CASSLDRGRAQHF.

About this clone itself: Additional DNA sequences in this sample encode the identical CDR3. V gene TRBV11-1 combines with J gene TRBJ2-7, with no clear D. CDR1 is SGHAT, CDR2 FQDESV, per germline (reference sequence). The CDR3 contains 13 residues. V lost 3 bases, J lost 3 bases, and 9 bases lay in between. DNA of the CDR3: TGTGCCAGCAGCTTGGGCAGGAACTACGAGCAGTACTTC. Translated, it gives CASSLGRNYEQYF.

The chain has TRBV2 and TRBJ2-1; the D gene is possibly TRBD1 (5 bases). This CDR3 has 13 amino acids. In germline, CDR1 is SNHLY, CDR2 FYNNEI. V was pared by 6 bases and J by 3 bases, with 9 bases between. The CDR3 reads CASRIDSYNEQFF. The CDR3 DNA reads TGTGCCAGCAGGATCGACAGCTACAATGAGCAGTTCTTC.

This clone showed up just once. The chain uses TRBV4-1 and TRBJ2-7; no clear D. Deletions cut 6 bases from V and 2 bases from J, with 11 bases between. Germline CDR1 and CDR2: MGHRA and YSYEKL. The CDR3 is 13 amino acids. CDR3 residues: CASSPPFPYEQYF. CDR3 sequence (DNA): TGCGCCAGCAGTCCCCCCTTCCCCTACGAGCAGTACTTC.

The rearrangement links TRBV29-1 to TRBJ2-3; D gene uncertain. The germline V gene encodes CDR1 SQVTM and CDR2 ANQGSEA. This CDR3 is built from 14 residues. Trimming shortened V by 6 bases and J by 0 bases, and 13 bases separated the two germline ends. Written as DNA, the CDR3 is TGCAGCGTCCGGGCAGACCCTAGCACAGATACGCAGTATTTT. It yields the protein CSVRADPSTDTQYF.

The rearrangement links TRBV7-3 to TRBJ2-1; TRBD2 aligns across 9 bases. CDR1 and CDR2 from the germline V gene are SGHTA and FQGTGA. The CDR3 is 15 amino acids. V shed 4 bases and J 3 bases; nucleotides not matched to a gene: 4. The CDR3 reads CASSSTSGRYNEQFF. Here the CDR3 DNA reads TGTGCCAGCAGCTCGACTAGCGGACGCTACAATGAGCAGTTCTTC.

V is TRBV28 and J is TRBJ1-1; TRBD1 matches at 7 bases. Germline V lookup: CDR1 MDHEN, CDR2 SYDVKM. The CDR3 runs 11 residues. J gave up 10 bases and V 3 bases, and 2 bases lay outside the gene matches. CDR3 DNA: TGTGCCAGCAGTTTTGACAGGGCAGCTTTCTTT. Residues: CASSFDRAAFF. Full variable domain (missing parts from reference TRBV28 and TRBJ1-1): DVKVTQSSRYLVKRTGEKVFLECVQDMDHENMFWYRQDPGLGLRLIYFSYDVKMKEKGDIPEGYSVSREKKERFSLILESASTNQTSMYLCASSFDRAAFFGQGTRLTVV.

The CDR3 protein is CASSLLRSSYEQYF. The CDR3 bases are TGTGCCAGCAGCTTGCTGAGGAGCTCCTACGAGCAGTACTTC. The chain carries TRBV5-6 and TRBJ2-7; no definite D call. The CDR3 extends over 14 amino acids. V lost 1 base and J lost 0, with 8 bases in between. Germline V gene data show CDR1 as SGHDT and CDR2 as YYEEEE.

The rearrangement uses TRBV4-2 and TRBJ1-1, with TRBD1 identical over 7 bases. V was pared by 2 bases and J by 0 bases, with 12 bases of the junction left unmatched. Germline lookup yields CDR1 LGHNA and CDR2 YNFKEQ. CDR3 length: 18 amino acids. The CDR3 DNA follows: TGTGCCAGCAGCCAAAGGACCCAGGACAGGTATATGAACACTGAAGCTTTCTTT. As protein: CASSQRTQDRYMNTEAFF.